This T cell receptor beta chain derives from a study of cytomegalovirus exposure and HLA in healthy donors. Findings of the study overall: Diagnosis of cytomegalovirus status made by the classifier reportedly showed high specificity and sensitivity. It was confirmed in vitro that a few of the CMV-associated chains were specific for CMV antigens. Altogether, 164 TCR beta chains were recorded as cytomegalovirus-associated. Rarity marked most TCR sequences, yet some public TCRs occurred in many donors.

Points on this clone: Its antigen remains unidentified.

Here immunoSEQ multiplex PCR was the method, and the copy in TCRdb shows in-frame clones only, minus some. Seen here are 110,000 or so clones, about 83% observed once, and the top ten hold roughly 5.3%. The CDR3 runs 17 residues. In germline, CDR1 is MGHDK, CDR2 SYGVNS. Trimming took 2 bases from V and 1 from J; bases not matched to a gene: 8. This chain joins TRBV25-1 and TRBJ1-3; 7 bases fit TRBD1. The sample comprised PBMCs. This TCR was recovered from a man aged 18-30 years in good health and CMV-seronegative. Written as DNA, the CDR3 is TGTGCCAGCAGTGAAAGGGACAGAGGATTTTCTGGAAACACCATATATTTT. Protein: CASSERDRGFSGNTIYF.